The following is a T cell receptor beta chain sequence with its context. Trimming removed 5 bases from V and 1 base from J, with 8 bases in between. In germline, CDR1 is DFQATT, CDR2 SNEGSKA (reference sequence). The CDR3 contains 12 residues. TCRdb re-analysed the 5' RACE reads in MiXCR, keeping a single row per CDR3 protein. This repertoire shows under 400,000 distinct CDR3 sequences, 11% found once; its top ten account for roughly 18%. This sample stems from a study of T cells after yellow fever vaccination. Sequencing used PBMCs, obtained on the day of the first yellow fever vaccination. This clonotype was obtained from a man aged 18 to 29 who received the YFV17D yellow fever vaccine. The V call is TRBV20-1, the J call TRBJ1-1; D gene ambiguous. Written as DNA, the CDR3 is TGCAGTGCTCGACTGGGGAACACTGAAGCTTTCTTT. It translates to CSARLGNTEAFF.